These 19 T cell receptor beta chains originate from one sample sequenced in a study of cytomegalovirus exposure and HLA in healthy donors. PCR primers comprised 60 Vbeta and 13 Jbeta primers. Sequencing used immunoSEQ multiplex PCR; TCRdb keeps in-frame clones, though not all of them. The sample holds some 60,000 clones, about 83% seen once. The sequencing sample was made of PBMCs. The receptor source for this set is a human donor in good health.

The chain recombines TRBV30 with TRBJ1-1, with TRBD1 identical over 8 bases. With V trimmed by 5 bases and J by 7 bases, 6 bases remained unmatched. The CDR3 loop spans 12 amino acids. Germline CDR1 reads GTSNPN; CDR2 reads SVGIG (reference sequence). CDR3 bases: TGTGCCTGGGATACAGGGGGGCTTGAAGCTTTCTTT. Translation gives CAWDTGGLEAFF.

The chain combines TRBV7-2 with TRBJ2-5; D is ambiguous. The CDR3 is 12 amino acids. Germline V gives CDR1 SGHTA, CDR2 FQGNSA. Trimming removed 5 bases from V and 0 bases from J, with 4 bases in between. CDR3 nucleotide sequence: TGTGCCAGCAGCAACTACCAAGAGACCCAGTACTTC. It translates to CASSNYQETQYF.

V is TRBV19 and J is TRBJ2-1; TRBD1 matches 9 bases. The V gene end was trimmed by 6 bases and the J gene end by 9 bases; junction bases not matched to a gene: 12. The germline V gene encodes CDR1 LNHDA and CDR2 SQIVND (reference sequence). There are 15 residues in the CDR3. CDR3 protein: CASRQLGTGFSEQFF. The DNA of the CDR3 is TGTGCCAGTAGGCAGTTGGGGACAGGGTTTAGTGAGCAGTTCTTC. Full variable domain (missing parts from reference TRBV19 and TRBJ2-1): DGGITQSPKYLFRKEGQNVTLSCEQNLNHDAMYWYRQDPGQGLRLIYYSQIVNDFQKGDIAEGYSVSREKKESFPLTVTSAQKNPTAFYLCASRQLGTGFSEQFFGPGTRLTVL.

The chain combines TRBV9 with TRBJ2-3; TRBD2 agrees at 10 bases. The CDR3 runs to 18 residues. Germline-derived CDR1 and CDR2 are SGDLS and YYNGEE. The V and J ends lost 0 bases and 0 bases, in that order; junction bases with no gene match: 7. CDR3 sequence (DNA): TGTGCCAGCAGCGTAGACTGGACTAGCGGTTCTAGCACAGATACGCAGTATTTT. Its translation: CASSVDWTSGSSTDTQYF.

This rearrangement joins TRBV4-2 to TRBJ2-2; TRBD2 is a possible D gene (6 bases). Trimming took 2 bases from V and 0 from J, leaving 16 bases between them. The length of the CDR3 is 18 residues. The germline gives CDR1 LGHNA, CDR2 YNFKEQ. Written as DNA, the CDR3 is TGTGCCAGCAGCCAATTGTCAGCGGGCGCTACGAACACCGGGGAGCTGTTTTTT. Protein product: CASSQLSAGATNTGELFF.

This clone came up once. The J gene is TRBJ2-2, the V gene TRBV5-1; TRBD2 agrees at 11 bases. CDR1 and CDR2 (germline): SGHRS, YFSETQ. The CDR3 is 18 amino acids. With 0 bases clipped from V and 3 bases from J, the junction kept 7 bases outside the gene matches. CDR3 nucleotides: TGCGCCAGCAGCTTGGCCGTAGCGGGGGGGCAAGACACCGGGGAGCTGTTTTTT. This encodes CASSLAVAGGQDTGELFF.

The gene calls are TRBV5-4 and TRBJ2-3, with D possibly TRBD2 on 5 matching bases. V lost 4 bases to trimming and J lost 0 bases, with 15 bases between them. The CDR3 runs 16 residues. Germline CDR1 is SGHNT and CDR2 is YYREEE (reference sequence). The CDR3 sequence is CASSDGKWASTDTQYF. The CDR3 nucleotides are TGTGCCAGCAGCGACGGGAAGTGGGCTAGCACAGATACGCAGTATTTT. The full variable domain, in which reference TRBV5-4 and TRBJ2-3 provide the parts outside the CDR3, is ETGVTQSPTHLIKTRGQQVTLRCSSQSGHNTVSWYQQALGQGPQFIFQYYREEENGRGNFPPRFSGLQFPNYSSELNVNALELDDSALYLCASSDGKWASTDTQYFGPGTRLTVL.

The V gene is TRBV9, the J gene TRBJ2-1, with 9 bases fitting TRBD2. Germline CDR1 SGDLS, CDR2 YYNGEE. The CDR3 runs 18 residues. V shed 3 bases, J shed 8 bases, and the junction held 18 bases outside the gene matches. The CDR3 region is CASSDLLVAGVSVHEQFF. In DNA, the CDR3 is TGTGCCAGCAGCGACCTTCTTGTAGCGGGAGTCAGCGTCCATGAGCAGTTCTTC.

V is TRBV11-3 and J is TRBJ2-7; no clear D gene. The CDR3 covers 13 residues. V lost 3 bases to trimming and J lost 1 base, with 7 bases between them. The germline gives CDR1 SGHNT, CDR2 YENEEA. The DNA for the CDR3 is TGTGCCAGCAGCTTTGGGCCTTCCTACGAGCAGTACTTC. This translates into CASSFGPSYEQYF.

The CDR3 bases are TGTGCCAGCAGCGTAGGGACTAGCGGGGGGGATACGCAGTATTTT. Translated, it gives CASSVGTSGGDTQYF. This chain connects TRBV9 to TRBJ2-3, with TRBD2 matching over 14 bases. The CDR3 runs 15 residues. CDR1 and CDR2 from the germline V gene are SGDLS and YYNGEE. Germline trimming cut 0 bases from V and 6 bases from J; bases unmatched to any gene: 0.

On this clone: The junction departs from germline at one end; a sequencing error may be responsible. The V gene is TRBV7-9, the J gene TRBJ2-2; D possibly corresponds to TRBD1 (6 bases). Germline values: CDR1 SEHNR, CDR2 FQNEAQ (reference sequence). The length of the CDR3 is 14 residues. Here the CDR3 reads CSSSFAGDTGELFF. The CDR3 coding sequence is TGTTCCAGCAGCTTTGCAGGGGACACCGGGGAGCTGTTTTTT.

V gene TRBV10-3 combines with J gene TRBJ2-2; 12 bases match TRBD1. The CDR3 consists of 15 residues. The germline CDR1 and CDR2 sequences are ENHRY and SYGVKD. After removal of 7 bases from V and 5 bases from J, the junction contained 5 bases not matched to a gene. CDR3 sequence reads: CAIKRGQGATGELFF. Written as DNA, the CDR3 is TGTGCCATCAAGAGGGGACAGGGGGCGACCGGGGAGCTGTTTTTT.

The chain combines TRBV28 with TRBJ2-2; weak D call: TRBD2 (6 bases). V was pared by 7 bases and J by 4 bases, with 13 bases between. The CDR3 spans 14 residues. Germline CDR1 MDHEN, CDR2 SYDVKM. The CDR3 DNA sequence: TGTGCCAGCAACCTCTGGAGGGCCACCGGGGAGCTGTTTTTT. Its protein product is CASNLWRATGELFF.

Comment on this clone: At one of its ends the junction is not consistent with the germline gene, which may arise from a read error. CDR3 amino acids: CASSLALGEGEQYF. CDR3 DNA sequence: TGTGCTAGCAGCTTAGCGTTGGGCGAGGGCGAGCAGTACTTC. The rearrangement links TRBV7-7 to TRBJ2-7; D may be TRBD2 (5 bases). The germline V gene encodes CDR1 SSHAT and CDR2 FNYEAQ (reference sequence). The CDR3 has 14 residues.

The chain couples TRBV29-1 to TRBJ2-5, with TRBD1 identical over 7 bases. Per the germline V gene, CDR1 is SQVTM and CDR2 is ANQGSEA. The CDR3 contains 16 residues. J gave up 2 bases and V 7 bases, and 16 bases lay outside the gene matches. In DNA, the CDR3 is TGCAGCGCCGGGTATAACAGGGGCCGCGTACAAGAGACCCAGTACTTC. This translates into CSAGYNRGRVQETQYF. Full variable domain (missing parts from reference TRBV29-1 and TRBJ2-5): SAVISQKPSRDICQRGTSLTIQCQVDSQVTMMFWYRQQPGQSLTLIATANQGSEATYESGFVIDKFPISRPNLTFSTLTVSNMSPEDSSIYLCSAGYNRGRVQETQYFGPGTRLLVL.

The chain uses TRBV4-3 and TRBJ1-2; D perhaps matches TRBD1 (6 bases). Germline CDR1 reads LGHNA; CDR2 reads YSLEER. The CDR3 sequence is 13 residues long. The ends were cut back, 2 bases at V and 8 bases at J, with 12 bases in the middle. The CDR3 region has the DNA TGCGCCAGCAGCCAACTCGCAGGGGACGGCTACACCTTC. This sequence encodes CASSQLAGDGYTF.

V and J are TRBV6-6 and TRBJ2-3; D is ambiguous. The CDR3 runs 11 residues. Deletions cut 5 bases from V and 4 bases from J, with 4 bases between. Per germline, CDR1 MNHNY and CDR2 SVGAGI (reference sequence). The CDR3 loop is CASSRADTQYF. The CDR3 DNA follows: TGTGCCAGCAGTCGGGCAGATACGCAGTATTTT.

The chain joins TRBV11-1 to TRBJ2-7; TRBD2 agrees at 8 bases. The germline V gene has CDR1 SGHAT and CDR2 FQDESV (reference sequence). CDR3 length: 15 residues. V was pared by 5 bases and J by 0 bases, with 6 bases of the junction left unmatched. This chain's CDR3 is CASSPRGASSYEQYF. The DNA for the CDR3 is TGTGCCAGCAGCCCGCGGGGGGCATCCTCCTACGAGCAGTACTTC. The complete variable domain, with remaining parts taken from reference TRBV11-1 and TRBJ2-7, reads EAEVAQSPRYKITEKSQAVAFWCDPISGHATLYWYRQILGQGPELLVQFQDESVVDDSQLPKDRFSAERLKGVDSTLKIQPAELGDSAMYLCASSPRGASSYEQYFGPGTRLTVT.

This clone appeared a single time. The chain uses TRBV7-2 and TRBJ2-7; 8 bases fit TRBD2. The CDR3 sequence is 15 residues long. Germline trimming cut 0 bases from V and 3 bases from J; bases unmatched to any gene: 4. CDR1 and CDR2 from the germline V gene are SGHTA and FQGNSA. CDR3 bases: TGTGCCAGCAGCTTAGCAGCGGGGGCCGACTACGAGCAGTACTTC. It encodes CASSLAAGADYEQYF.